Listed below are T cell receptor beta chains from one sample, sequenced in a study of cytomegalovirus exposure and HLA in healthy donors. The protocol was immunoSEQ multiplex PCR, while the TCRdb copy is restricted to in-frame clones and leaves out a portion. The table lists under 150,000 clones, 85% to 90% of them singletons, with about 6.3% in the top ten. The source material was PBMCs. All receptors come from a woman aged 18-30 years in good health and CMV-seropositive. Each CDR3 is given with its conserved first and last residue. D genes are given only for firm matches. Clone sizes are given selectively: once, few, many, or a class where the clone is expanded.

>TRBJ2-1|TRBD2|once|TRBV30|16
CAWSGSGRRSYNEQFF
TGTGCCTGGAGTGGTAGCGGGAGACGCTCCTACAATGAGCAGTTCTTC
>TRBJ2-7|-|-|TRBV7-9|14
CASGLQGYSYEQYF
TGTGCCAGCGGGTTACAGGGCTACTCCTACGAGCAGTACTTC
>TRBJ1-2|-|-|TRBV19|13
CASSITSAGGYTF
TGTGCCAGTAGTATAACGTCAGCGGGTGGCTACACCTTC
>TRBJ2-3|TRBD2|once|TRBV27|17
CASSLSGERGPRSTQYF
TGTGCCAGCAGTTTATCGGGGGAGCGGGGTCCCCGAAGCACGCAGTATTTT
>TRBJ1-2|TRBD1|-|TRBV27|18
CASSTIPRGRGGIYGYTF
TGTGCCAGCAGTACCATCCCCAGGGGGCGCGGGGGAATCTATGGCTACACCTTC
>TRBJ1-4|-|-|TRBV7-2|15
CASSLVWGWSEKLFF
TGTGCCAGCAGCTTAGTATGGGGCTGGAGTGAAAAACTGTTTTTT
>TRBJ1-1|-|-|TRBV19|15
CASTRGGPRNTEAFF
TGTGCCAGTACCCGGGGGGGTCCCAGGAACACTGAAGCTTTCTTT
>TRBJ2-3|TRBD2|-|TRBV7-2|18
CASSSGLLAGGFSDTQYF
TGTGCCAGCAGCTCAGGCCTACTAGCGGGGGGATTCTCGGATACGCAGTATTTT
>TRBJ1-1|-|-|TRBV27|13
CASSSTVNTEAFF
TGTGCCAGCAGCTCTACAGTGAACACTGAAGCTTTCTTT
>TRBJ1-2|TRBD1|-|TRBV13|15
CASTIEGTGVNGYTF
TGTGCCAGCACCATAGAGGGGACAGGGGTTAATGGCTACACCTTC
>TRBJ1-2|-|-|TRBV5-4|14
CASSLEAGGYGYTF
TGTGCCAGCAGCTTGGAAGCAGGAGGCTATGGCTACACCTTC
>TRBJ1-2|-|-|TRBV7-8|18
CASSLSTRGSTYNYGYTF
TGTGCCAGCAGCTTGTCTACACGGGGTTCAACGTATAACTATGGCTACACCTTC
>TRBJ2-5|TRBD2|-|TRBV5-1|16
CASSLVLAGDFETQYF
TGCGCCAGCAGCTTGGTTCTAGCGGGAGATTTTGAGACCCAGTACTTC
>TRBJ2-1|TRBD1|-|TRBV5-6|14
CASSLGSGGNEQFF
TGTGCCAGCAGCTTGGGTTCAGGGGGCAATGAGCAGTTCTTC
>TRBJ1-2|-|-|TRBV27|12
CASSDKFSGYTF
TGTGCCAGCAGTGACAAGTTTTCTGGCTACACCTTC
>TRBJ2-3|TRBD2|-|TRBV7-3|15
CASSLGLGLSDTQYF
TGTGCCAGCAGCTTAGGACTAGGTCTGTCAGATACGCAGTATTTT
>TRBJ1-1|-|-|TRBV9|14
CASSSPAGPAEAFF
TGTGCCAGCAGCTCCCCCGCAGGGCCGGCTGAAGCTTTCTTT
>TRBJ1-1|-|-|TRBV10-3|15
CAISEGTPMNTEAFF
TGTGCCATCAGTGAAGGGACACCAATGAACACTGAAGCTTTCTTT
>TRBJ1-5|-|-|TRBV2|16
CASSEGGQKGNQPQHF
TGTGCCAGCAGTGAGGGGGGTCAGAAGGGCAATCAGCCCCAGCATTTT
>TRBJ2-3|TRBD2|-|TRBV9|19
CASSVDYTGLAGGTDTQYF
TGTGCCAGCAGCGTAGATTATACGGGACTAGCGGGAGGCACAGATACGCAGTATTTT
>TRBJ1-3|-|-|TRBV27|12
CASPFPGNTIYF
TGTGCCAGCCCCTTTCCCGGAAACACCATATATTTT
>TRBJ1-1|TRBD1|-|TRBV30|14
CAWRGAGGFAEAFF
TGTGCCTGGAGGGGAGCAGGGGGATTTGCTGAAGCTTTCTTT
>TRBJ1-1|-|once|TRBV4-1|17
CASSQVRGASLDTEAFF
TGCGCCAGCAGCCAAGTCCGGGGGGCAAGTTTGGATACTGAAGCTTTCTTT
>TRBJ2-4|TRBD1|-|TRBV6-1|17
CASSETGTGIAKNIQYF
TGTGCCAGCAGTGAAACGGGGACAGGGATAGCCAAAAACATTCAGTACTTC
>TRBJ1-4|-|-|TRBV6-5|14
CASSYSSSGEKLFF
TGTGCCAGCAGTTACTCGTCCAGCGGTGAAAAACTGTTTTTT
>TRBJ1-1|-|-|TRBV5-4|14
CASSLSGAPTVAFF
TGTGCCAGCAGCTTATCTGGGGCGCCTACGGTAGCTTTCTTT
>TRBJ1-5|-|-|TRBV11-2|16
CASSLTGRGNNQPQHF
TGTGCCAGCAGCTTAACAGGGAGGGGGAACAATCAGCCCCAGCATTTT